Below are 10 T cell receptor beta chains sequenced from a single sample in a study of blood T cell repertoires in COVID-19 (dated by TCRdb to between 2020 and 2021). Libraries were built with the immunoSEQ multiplex PCR assay. Sourced from immuneACCESS, this table was stored by TCRdb with only in-frame sequences that have V and J called. A share of the clones is absent; for the studies checked, an unresolved V gene accounts for under half, and the remainder has no known explanation. A total of approximately 130,000 clones appear in this sample, 55% to 70% of them only once. 2% to 2.5% of the sample belongs to the ten largest clones. Sequenced input: peripheral blood. Receptor source: a woman between 65 and 79 years old with acute or convalescent COVID-19.

The chain combines TRBV5-1 with TRBJ2-7; 7 nucleotides line up with TRBD1. J was trimmed by 6 bases and V by 4 bases; bases with no gene match: 4. CDR3 length: 12 residues. CDR1 is SGHRS and CDR2 is YFSETQ in the germline V gene. The CDR3 spells CASSADRAEQYF. CDR3 bases: TGCGCCAGCAGCGCCGACAGGGCCGAGCAGTACTTC. Looking up the rest from reference TRBV5-1 and TRBJ2-7 gives the full variable domain: KAGVTQTPRYLIKTRGQQVTLSCSPISGHRSVSWYQQTPGQGLQFLFEYFSETQRNKGNFPGRFSGRQFSNSRSEMNVSTLELGDSALYLCASSADRAEQYFGPGTRLTVT.

The rearrangement links TRBV5-1 to TRBJ2-7; 12 positions agree with TRBD2. The CDR3 has 14 amino acids. Germline V lookup: CDR1 SGHRS, CDR2 YFSETQ. V shed 6 bases, J shed 2 bases, and the junction held 3 bases outside the gene matches. Written as DNA, the CDR3 is TGCGCCAGCACCACTAGCGGGGGGACCTACGAGCAGTACTTC. Its protein product is CASTTSGGTYEQYF.

CDR3 protein: CASSVGAYTEAFF. DNA of the CDR3: TGTGCCAGCAGCGTGGGAGCGTACACTGAAGCTTTCTTT. This chain connects TRBV6-5 to TRBJ1-1; D remains ambiguous. Trimming took 6 bases from V and 3 from J, leaving 11 bases between them. The CDR3 consists of 13 residues. Looked up from germline, CDR1 is MNHEY and CDR2 is SVGAGI.

This clone was found a few times. V gene TRBV25-1 combines with J gene TRBJ2-7, with TRBD1 matching 9 bases. The J segment lost 0 bases and the V segment lost 2 bases, leaving 2 bases of the junction unmatched. This CDR3 comprises 15 residues. Germline assignment: CDR1 MGHDK and CDR2 SYGVNS. CDR3 DNA sequence: TGTGCCAGCAGTGAAACAGGGGGCCTCTCCTACGAGCAGTACTTC. Encoded protein: CASSETGGLSYEQYF.

This clone was seen repeatedly, ten times or more. In the same sample, other DNA sequences code for this CDR3. The V and J genes are TRBV6-5 and TRBJ1-5, with D possibly TRBD1 on 5 matching bases. V lost 7 bases, J lost 0 bases, and 13 bases lay in between. This CDR3 spans 15 amino acids. Germline lookup yields CDR1 MNHEY and CDR2 SVGAGI. CDR3: CASIRSGNSNQPQHF. CDR3 in DNA: TGTGCCAGCATCCGGTCAGGGAATAGCAATCAGCCCCAGCATTTT.

This chain connects TRBV7-9 to TRBJ2-3; no definite D call. There are 12 residues in the CDR3. Germline V gene lookup returns CDR1 SEHNR and CDR2 FQNEAQ (reference sequence). With 4 bases removed from V and 5 bases from J, the gap between germline ends came to 7 bases. The CDR3, as DNA: TGTGCCAGCAGCTACCAGCGAGATACGCAGTATTTT. Its protein product is CASSYQRDTQYF.

The chain has TRBV5-8 and TRBJ2-4; the D gene is possibly TRBD1 (5 bases). The CDR3 runs to 14 residues. With 4 bases removed from V and 8 bases from J, the gap between germline ends came to 16 bases. Per germline, CDR1 SGHTS and CDR2 YDEGEE. CDR3 region: CASSDVGAVDIQYF. Here the CDR3 DNA reads TGTGCCAGCAGCGACGTTGGGGCAGTGGACATTCAGTACTTC.

The chain couples TRBV10-3 to TRBJ2-3, with 7 bases fitting TRBD2. CDR3 size: 15 residues. V shed 7 bases, J shed 6 bases, and the junction held 13 bases outside the gene matches. The germline V gene encodes CDR1 ENHRY and CDR2 SYGVKD. CDR3: CAIKFGPGGADTQYF. Here the CDR3 DNA reads TGTGCCATCAAGTTCGGACCGGGGGGAGCCGATACGCAGTATTTT.

The chain combines TRBV5-4 with TRBJ2-3, with 16 bases fitting TRBD2. Germline values: CDR1 SGHNT, CDR2 YYREEE (reference sequence). Unmatched junction bases numbered 5, after V lost 4 bases and J lost 6 bases. The CDR3 has 16 residues. The CDR3 protein is CASSPGLAGGRDTQYF. The CDR3 coding sequence is TGTGCCAGCAGCCCGGGACTAGCGGGGGGGAGGGATACGCAGTATTTT. The whole variable domain, filled in from reference TRBV5-4 and TRBJ2-3, reads ETGVTQSPTHLIKTRGQQVTLRCSSQSGHNTVSWYQQALGQGPQFIFQYYREEENGRGNFPPRFSGLQFPNYSSELNVNALELDDSALYLCASSPGLAGGRDTQYFGPGTRLTVL.

The chain joins TRBV7-9 to TRBJ1-1; 8 bases fit TRBD1. CDR3 size: 14 residues. Germline CDR1 SEHNR, CDR2 FQNEAQ (reference sequence). V was clipped by 2 bases and J by 7 bases; unmatched bases: 6. The chain's CDR3 is CASSLHRQGFEAFF. In DNA, the CDR3 is TGTGCCAGCAGCTTACACCGACAGGGGTTTGAAGCTTTCTTT.